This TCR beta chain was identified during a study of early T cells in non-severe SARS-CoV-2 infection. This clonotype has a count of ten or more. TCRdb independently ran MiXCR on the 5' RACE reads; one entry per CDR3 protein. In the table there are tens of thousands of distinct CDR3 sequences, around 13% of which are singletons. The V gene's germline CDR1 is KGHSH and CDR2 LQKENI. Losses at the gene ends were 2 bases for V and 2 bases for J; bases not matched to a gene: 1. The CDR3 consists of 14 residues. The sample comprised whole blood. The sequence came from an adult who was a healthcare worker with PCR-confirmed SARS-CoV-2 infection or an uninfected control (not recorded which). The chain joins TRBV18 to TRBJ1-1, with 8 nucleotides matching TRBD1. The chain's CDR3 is CASSPGTGNTEAFF. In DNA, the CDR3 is TGTGCCAGCTCACCAGGGACAGGTAACACTGAAGCTTTCTTT.